This T cell receptor beta chain was sequenced in a study of T cell responses to AZD1222 COVID-19 vaccine. Produced via immunoSEQ multiplex PCR; TCRdb's table is partial and in-frame only. The sample has about 180,000 clones; approximately 91% are singletons. Germline CDR1 and CDR2: KGHSH and LQKENI. The CDR3 loop spans 12 amino acids. Trimming took off 1 base at V and 6 bases at J, with 6 bases between the two ends. Specimen: peripheral blood, collected on day 0 of AZD1222 vaccination. The chain uses TRBV18 and TRBJ1-1; tentative D call: TRBD1 (5 bases). The clonotype originates from an adult in good health. The CDR3 is CASSPLGAEAFF. In nucleotides, the CDR3 is TGTGCCAGCTCACCACTGGGGGCTGAAGCTTTCTTT.